The rows below give T cell receptor beta chains drawn from one sample of a study of T cell responses to AZD1222 COVID-19 vaccine. TCRdb's copy holds only in-frame clones and misses some; the assay was immunoSEQ multiplex PCR. The sample carries tens of thousands of clones, 70% to 85% recorded once. Sample: peripheral blood, taken on day 0 of AZD1222 vaccination. The receptors derive from an adult in good health. Both conserved end residues are part of each CDR3. A D gene is named only where the DNA matches it firmly. Part of the rows lack a size; the others show once, few, many or a class for expanded clones.

j_call clone_size d_call v_call cdr3_aa cdr3_nt
TRBJ1-5 - - TRBV19 CASSRQVGQPQHF TGTGCCAGTAGCAGGCAGGTGGGTCAGCCCCAGCATTTT
TRBJ2-7 - - TRBV3-1/TRBV3-2 CASSLWDEQYF TGTGCCAGCAGCCTCTGGGACGAGCAGTACTTC
TRBJ1-2 few - TRBV3-1/TRBV3-2 CASSQDLTDYGYTF TGTGCCAGCAGCCAAGATCTGACGGACTATGGCTACACCTTC
TRBJ1-2 - - TRBV28 CASSLWRAGYTF TGTGCCAGCAGTTTATGGCGGGCTGGCTACACCTTC
TRBJ2-1 once - TRBV5-1 CASSLTSTLRFSYNEQFF TGCGCCAGCAGCTTGACCTCGACGCTCCGATTTTCCTACAATGAGCAGTTCTTC
TRBJ2-7 - - TRBV15 CATSRDWGNYEQYF TGTGCCACCAGCAGAGATTGGGGGAACTACGAGCAGTACTTC
TRBJ2-2 few TRBD2 TRBV15 CATSRPWGVRTSGTGPNTGELFF TGTGCCACCAGCAGACCTTGGGGGGTCAGGACTAGCGGGACGGGGCCGAACACCGGGGAGCTGTTTTTT
TRBJ2-2 - - TRBV5-1 CASSRSEGTGELFF TGCGCCAGCAGCCGAAGCGAGGGGACCGGGGAGCTGTTTTTT
TRBJ2-1 - - TRBV5-4 CASTPGTLYNEQFF TGTGCCAGCACCCCCGGGACACTCTACAATGAGCAGTTCTTC
TRBJ1-3 - - TRBV11-2 CASSSVVLSRDQSGNTIYF TGTGCCAGCAGTTCCGTGGTCCTCTCCCGGGACCAATCTGGAAACACCATATATTTT
TRBJ1-1 - TRBD1 TRBV19 CASNKGAGTVNTEAFF TGTGCCAGTAATAAGGGGGCCGGGACAGTGAACACTGAAGCTTTCTTT
TRBJ2-1 - - TRBV7-2 CASSSTWDYNEQFF TGTGCCAGCAGCTCTACTTGGGACTACAATGAGCAGTTCTTC
TRBJ1-5 - - TRBV11-2 CASSLGTIYNQPQHF TGTGCCAGCAGCTTAGGGACAATTTACAATCAGCCCCAGCATTTT
TRBJ2-1 - TRBD2 TRBV6-5 CASSLGREGNEQFF TGTGCCAGCAGTCTAGGACGGGAGGGCAATGAGCAGTTCTTC
TRBJ1-1 - - TRBV7-9 CASSLIPQNTEAFF TGTGCCAGCAGCTTAATTCCACAAAACACTGAAGCTTTCTTT
TRBJ2-7 - - TRBV7-2 CASSLDGQGRVEQYF TGTGCCAGCAGCTTAGACGGACAAGGCCGTGTAGAGCAGTACTTC
TRBJ1-1 - - TRBV28 CASSFATVEAFF TGTGCCAGCAGTTTTGCAACAGTCGAAGCTTTCTTT
TRBJ1-2 - - TRBV29-1 CSTGAGQGGYTF TGCAGCACGGGGGCAGGGCAGGGTGGCTACACCTTC
TRBJ1-5 - TRBD1 TRBV10-3 CAISFEDRAQPQHF TGTGCCATCAGCTTTGAGGACAGGGCTCAGCCCCAGCATTTT
TRBJ1-2 - - TRBV25-1 CASSTSPGLVGYTF TGTGCCAGCAGTACAAGTCCTGGATTGGTCGGCTACACCTTC
TRBJ1-1 few - TRBV6-5 CASIGDSPEAFF TGTGCCAGCATTGGGGACTCACCCGAAGCTTTCTTT
TRBJ2-3 - TRBD1 TRBV3-1/TRBV3-2 CASRDRGSTDTQYF TGTGCCAGCAGAGACAGGGGAAGCACAGATACGCAGTATTTT
TRBJ2-1 once TRBD2 TRBV10-1 CASSEGGLAGGYEQFF TGCGCCAGCAGTGAGGGTGGGCTAGCGGGAGGCTATGAGCAGTTCTTC
TRBJ2-1 - TRBD2 TRBV6-5 CASRRDYRTFF TGTGCCAGCAGGAGGGACTATCGTACGTTCTTC
TRBJ2-2 - - TRBV28 CASSGRVVTGELFF TGTGCCAGCAGTGGACGGGTTGTAACCGGGGAGCTGTTTTTT
TRBJ2-1 - - TRBV5-1 CASTSEGRGEQFF TGCGCCAGCACCTCGGAGGGCCGGGGTGAGCAGTTCTTC
TRBJ1-3 - - TRBV5-5 CASSLAGPGNTIYF TGTGCCAGCAGCTTGGCAGGACCTGGAAACACCATATATTTT
TRBJ2-7 - - TRBV19 CASSIDPLGYEQYF TGTGCCAGTAGTATAGACCCCCTCGGCTACGAGCAGTACTTC
TRBJ1-1 - - TRBV18 CASSEGRDTEAFF TGTGCCAGCTCGGAGGGAAGGGATACTGAAGCTTTCTTT
TRBJ1-1 - - TRBV6-5 CATEKWGMNTEAFF TGTGCCACCGAAAAATGGGGGATGAACACTGAAGCTTTCTTT
TRBJ1-1 - TRBD1 TRBV6-6 CASSSLQGERTEAFF TGTGCCAGCAGTTCGTTACAGGGGGAGAGGACTGAAGCTTTCTTT
TRBJ2-5 - TRBD2 TRBV12-3/TRBV12-4 CASSKTSVETQYF TGTGCCAGCAGTAAAACTAGCGTGGAGACCCAGTACTTC
TRBJ2-1 - - TRBV6-5 CASRPGGGDEQFF TGTGCCAGCAGGCCAGGGGGGGGCGATGAGCAGTTCTTC
TRBJ1-1 - - TRBV7-2 CASSLDGGLNTEAFF TGTGCCAGCAGCTTAGATGGGGGGCTGAACACTGAAGCTTTCTTT
TRBJ2-3 - - TRBV4-1 CASSPSWLRYTDTQYF TGCGCCAGCAGCCCAAGTTGGCTCCGATACACAGATACGCAGTATTTT
TRBJ2-2 few - TRBV9 CASSNGFTGELFF TGTGCCAGCAGCAACGGATTCACCGGGGAGCTGTTTTTT